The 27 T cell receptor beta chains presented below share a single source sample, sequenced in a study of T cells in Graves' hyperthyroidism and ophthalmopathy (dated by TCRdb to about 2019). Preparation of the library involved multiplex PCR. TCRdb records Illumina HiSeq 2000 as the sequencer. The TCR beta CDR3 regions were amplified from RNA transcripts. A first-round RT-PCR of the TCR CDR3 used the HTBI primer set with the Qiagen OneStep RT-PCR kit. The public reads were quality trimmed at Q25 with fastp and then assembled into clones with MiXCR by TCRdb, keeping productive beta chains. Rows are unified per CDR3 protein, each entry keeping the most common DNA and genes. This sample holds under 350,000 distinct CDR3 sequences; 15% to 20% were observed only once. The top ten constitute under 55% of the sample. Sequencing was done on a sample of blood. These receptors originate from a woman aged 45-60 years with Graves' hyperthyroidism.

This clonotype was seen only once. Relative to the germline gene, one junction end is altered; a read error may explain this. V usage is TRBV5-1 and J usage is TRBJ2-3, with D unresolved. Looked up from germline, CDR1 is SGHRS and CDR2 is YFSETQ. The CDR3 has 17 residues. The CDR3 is CASSPARPRAPSDTQYF. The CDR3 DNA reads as TGTGCCAGCAGTCCCGCCCGGCCAAGGGCACCCTCCGATACGCAGTATTTT.

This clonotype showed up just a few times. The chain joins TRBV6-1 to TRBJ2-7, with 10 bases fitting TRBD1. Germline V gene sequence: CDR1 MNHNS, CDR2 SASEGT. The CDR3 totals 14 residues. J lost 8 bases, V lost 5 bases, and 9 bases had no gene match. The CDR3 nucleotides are TGTGCCAGCAGTCCCGCAGGACAGGGGGTTCAGCAGTACGTC. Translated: CASSPAGQGVQQYV.

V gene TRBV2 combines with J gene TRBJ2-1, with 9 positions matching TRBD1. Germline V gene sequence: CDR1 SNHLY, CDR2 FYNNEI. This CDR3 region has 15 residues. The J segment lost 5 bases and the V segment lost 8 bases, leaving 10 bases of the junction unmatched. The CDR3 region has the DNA TGTGCCAGCGAAGAGACAGGGGGTTCTGACAATGAGCAGTTCTTC. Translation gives CASEETGGSDNEQFF.

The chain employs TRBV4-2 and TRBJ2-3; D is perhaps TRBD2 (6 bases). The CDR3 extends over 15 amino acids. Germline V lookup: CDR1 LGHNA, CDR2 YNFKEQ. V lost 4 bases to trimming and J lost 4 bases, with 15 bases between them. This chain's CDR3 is CASSLSGTGADTQYF. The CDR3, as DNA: TGTGCCAGCAGCCTATCCGGGACTGGGGCAGATACGCAGTATTTT.

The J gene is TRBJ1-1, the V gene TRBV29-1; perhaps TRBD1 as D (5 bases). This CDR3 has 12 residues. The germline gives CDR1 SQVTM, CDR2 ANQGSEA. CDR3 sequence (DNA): TGCAGTGCCCATGGGTTGGGGGCTGAAGCTTTCTTT. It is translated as CSAHGLGAEAFF.

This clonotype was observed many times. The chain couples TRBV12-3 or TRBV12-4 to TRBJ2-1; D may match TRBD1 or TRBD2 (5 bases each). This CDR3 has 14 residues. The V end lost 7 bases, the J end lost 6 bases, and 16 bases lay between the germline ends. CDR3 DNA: TGTGCCAGCACCAGGGACGCTTTTCTCAATGAGCAGTTCTTC. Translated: CASTRDAFLNEQFF.

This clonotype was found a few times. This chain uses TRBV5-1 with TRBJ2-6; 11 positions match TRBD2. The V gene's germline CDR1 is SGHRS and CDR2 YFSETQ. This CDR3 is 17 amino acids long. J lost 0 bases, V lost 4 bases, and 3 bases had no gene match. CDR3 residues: CASSQLAGDSGANVLTF. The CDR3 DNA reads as TGCGCCAGCAGCCAACTAGCGGGGGACTCTGGGGCCAACGTCCTGACTTTC.

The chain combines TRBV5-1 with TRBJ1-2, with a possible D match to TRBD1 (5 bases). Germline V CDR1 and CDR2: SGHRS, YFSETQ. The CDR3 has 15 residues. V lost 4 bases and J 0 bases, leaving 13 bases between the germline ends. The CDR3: CASSPGWGANYGYTF. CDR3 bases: TGCGCCAGCAGCCCGGGTTGGGGGGCTAACTATGGCTACACCTTC.

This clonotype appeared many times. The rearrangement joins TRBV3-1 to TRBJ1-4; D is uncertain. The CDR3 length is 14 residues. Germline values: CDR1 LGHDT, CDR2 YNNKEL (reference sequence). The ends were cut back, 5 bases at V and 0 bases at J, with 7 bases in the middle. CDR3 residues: CASSSETTNEKLFF. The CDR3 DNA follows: TGTGCCAGCAGCTCGGAAACAACTAATGAAAAACTGTTTTTT.

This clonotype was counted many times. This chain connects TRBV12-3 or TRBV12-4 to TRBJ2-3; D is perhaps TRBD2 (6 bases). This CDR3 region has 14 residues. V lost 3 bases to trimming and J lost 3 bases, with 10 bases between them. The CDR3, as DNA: TGTGCCAGCAGTTTCTCGGGAGAGACAGATACGCAGTATTTT. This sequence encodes CASSFSGETDTQYF.

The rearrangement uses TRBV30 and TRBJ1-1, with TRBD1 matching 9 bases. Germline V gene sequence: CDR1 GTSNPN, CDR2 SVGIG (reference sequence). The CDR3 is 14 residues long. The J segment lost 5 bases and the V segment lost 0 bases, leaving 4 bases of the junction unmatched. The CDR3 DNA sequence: TGTGCCTGGAGTGTAGACAGGGGGGTAACTGAAGCTTTCTTT. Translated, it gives CAWSVDRGVTEAFF. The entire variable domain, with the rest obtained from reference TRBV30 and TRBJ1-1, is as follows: SQTIHQWPATLVQPVGSPLSLECTVEGTSNPNLYWYRQAAGRGLQLLFYSVGIGQISSEVPQNLSASRPQDRQFILSSKKLLLSDSGFYLCAWSVDRGVTEAFFGQGTRLTVV.

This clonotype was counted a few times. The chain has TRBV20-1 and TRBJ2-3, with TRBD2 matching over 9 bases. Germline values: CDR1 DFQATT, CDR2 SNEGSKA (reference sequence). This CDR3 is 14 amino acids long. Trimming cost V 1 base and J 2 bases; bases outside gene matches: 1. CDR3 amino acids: CSARVAGVTDTQYF. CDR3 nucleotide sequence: TGCAGTGCTAGAGTAGCGGGGGTCACAGATACGCAGTATTTT.

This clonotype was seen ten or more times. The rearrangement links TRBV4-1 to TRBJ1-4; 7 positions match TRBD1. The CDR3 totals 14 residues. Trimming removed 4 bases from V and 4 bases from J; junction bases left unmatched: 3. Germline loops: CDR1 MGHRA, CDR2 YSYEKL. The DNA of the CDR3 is TGCGCCAGCAGCCGACAGGGAAGTAATGAAAAACTGTTTTTT. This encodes CASSRQGSNEKLFF.

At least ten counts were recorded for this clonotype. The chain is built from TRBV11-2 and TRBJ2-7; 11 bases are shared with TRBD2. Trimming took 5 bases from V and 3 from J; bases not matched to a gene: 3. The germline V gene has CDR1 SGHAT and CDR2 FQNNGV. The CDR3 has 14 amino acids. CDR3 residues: CASSLGLAGYEQYF. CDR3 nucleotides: TGTGCCAGCAGCCTTGGACTAGCGGGCTACGAGCAGTACTTC.

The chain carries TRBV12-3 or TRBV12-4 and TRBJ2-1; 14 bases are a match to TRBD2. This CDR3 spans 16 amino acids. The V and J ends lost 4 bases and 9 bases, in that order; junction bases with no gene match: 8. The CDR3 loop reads CASSSPGLAGESEQFF. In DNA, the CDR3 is TGTGCCAGCAGTTCGCCGGGACTAGCGGGAGAGAGTGAGCAGTTCTTC.

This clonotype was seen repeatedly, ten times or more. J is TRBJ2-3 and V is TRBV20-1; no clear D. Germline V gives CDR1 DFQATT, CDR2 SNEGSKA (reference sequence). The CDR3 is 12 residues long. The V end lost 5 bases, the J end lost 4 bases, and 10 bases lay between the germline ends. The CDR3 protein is CSAGDRADTQYF. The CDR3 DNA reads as TGCAGTGCTGGCGACCGTGCAGATACGCAGTATTTT.

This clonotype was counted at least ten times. Here the CDR3 reads CASSYPTSGGRGDTQYF. Here the CDR3 DNA reads TGTGCCAGCAGTTACCCGACTAGCGGGGGCCGCGGGGATACGCAGTATTTT. The chain links TRBV6-5 to TRBJ2-3; TRBD2 matches at 12 bases. The CDR3 extends over 17 amino acids. V dropped 2 bases and J dropped 6; count of bases not matched to a gene: 9. Germline V gene sequence: CDR1 MNHEY, CDR2 SVGAGI.

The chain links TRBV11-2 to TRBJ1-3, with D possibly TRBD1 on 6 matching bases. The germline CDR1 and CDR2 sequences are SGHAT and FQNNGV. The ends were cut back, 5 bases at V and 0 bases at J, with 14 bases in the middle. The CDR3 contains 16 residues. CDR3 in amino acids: CASSPTGFGSGNTIYF. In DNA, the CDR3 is TGTGCCAGCAGCCCAACAGGGTTTGGCTCTGGAAACACCATATATTTT.

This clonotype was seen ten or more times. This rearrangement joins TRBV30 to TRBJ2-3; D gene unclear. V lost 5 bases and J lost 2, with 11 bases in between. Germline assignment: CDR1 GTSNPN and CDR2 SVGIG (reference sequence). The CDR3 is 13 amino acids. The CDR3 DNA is TGTGCCTGGGCAGTCAGTTACACAGATACGCAGTATTTT. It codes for CAWAVSYTDTQYF.

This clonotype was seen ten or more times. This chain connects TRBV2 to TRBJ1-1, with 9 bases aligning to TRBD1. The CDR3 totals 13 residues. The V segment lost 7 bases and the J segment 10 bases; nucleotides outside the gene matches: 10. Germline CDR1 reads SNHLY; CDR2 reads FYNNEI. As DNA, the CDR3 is TGTGCCAGCACTTTATTAGAGGGACAGGGAGCTTTCTTT. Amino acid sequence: CASTLLEGQGAFF.

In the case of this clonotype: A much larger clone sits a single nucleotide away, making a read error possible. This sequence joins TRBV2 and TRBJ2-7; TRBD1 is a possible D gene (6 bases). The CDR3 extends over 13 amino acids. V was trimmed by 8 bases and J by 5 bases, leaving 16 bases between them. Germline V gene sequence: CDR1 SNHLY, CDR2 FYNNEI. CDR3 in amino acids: CASSLARGDEQYF. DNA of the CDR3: TGTGCCAGCTCCCTGGCCAGGGGTGACGAGCAGTACTTC.

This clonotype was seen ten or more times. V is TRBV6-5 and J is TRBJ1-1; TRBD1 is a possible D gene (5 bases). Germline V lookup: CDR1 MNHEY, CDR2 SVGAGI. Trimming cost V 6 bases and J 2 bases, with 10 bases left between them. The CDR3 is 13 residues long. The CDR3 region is CASSYGQNTEAFF. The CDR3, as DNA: TGTGCCAGCAGCTACGGACAAAACACTGAAGCTTTCTTT.

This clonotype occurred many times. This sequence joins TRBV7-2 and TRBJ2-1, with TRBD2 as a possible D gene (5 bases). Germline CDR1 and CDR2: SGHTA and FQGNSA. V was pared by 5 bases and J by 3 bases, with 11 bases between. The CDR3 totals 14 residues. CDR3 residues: CASSRESNYNEQFF. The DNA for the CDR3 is TGTGCCAGCAGCCGGGAATCTAACTACAATGAGCAGTTCTTC. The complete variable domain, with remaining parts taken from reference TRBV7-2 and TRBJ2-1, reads GAGVSQSPSNKVTEKGKDVELRCDPISGHTALYWYRQSLGQGLEFLIYFQGNSAPDKSGLPSDRFSAERTGGSVSTLTIQRTQQEDSAVYLCASSRESNYNEQFFGPGTRLTVL.

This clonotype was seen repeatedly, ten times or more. Here the CDR3 DNA reads TGCAGTGCTAGAGAAAGCGGGAACTACGAGCAGTACTTC. The encoded protein is CSARESGNYEQYF. The rearrangement uses TRBV20-1 and TRBJ2-7, with 7 bases identical to TRBD2. V was pared by 0 bases and J by 3 bases, with 2 bases of the junction left unmatched. Germline loops: CDR1 DFQATT, CDR2 SNEGSKA (reference sequence). The CDR3 extends over 13 amino acids.

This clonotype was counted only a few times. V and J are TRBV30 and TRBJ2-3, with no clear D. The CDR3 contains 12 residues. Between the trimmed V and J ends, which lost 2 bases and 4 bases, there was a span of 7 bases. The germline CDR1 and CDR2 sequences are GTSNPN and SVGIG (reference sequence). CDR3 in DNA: TGTGCCTGGAGTAGGCTCGCAGATACGCAGTATTTT. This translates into CAWSRLADTQYF. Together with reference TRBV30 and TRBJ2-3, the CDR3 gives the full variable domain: SQTIHQWPATLVQPVGSPLSLECTVEGTSNPNLYWYRQAAGRGLQLLFYSVGIGQISSEVPQNLSASRPQDRQFILSSKKLLLSDSGFYLCAWSRLADTQYFGPGTRLTVL.

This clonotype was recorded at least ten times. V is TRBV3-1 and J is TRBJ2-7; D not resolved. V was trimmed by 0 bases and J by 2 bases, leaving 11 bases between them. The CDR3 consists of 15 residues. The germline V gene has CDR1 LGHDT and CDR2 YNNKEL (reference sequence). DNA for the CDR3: TGTGCCAGCAGCCAAGATAGCACCACGACCTACGAGCAGTACTTC. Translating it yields CASSQDSTTTYEQYF.

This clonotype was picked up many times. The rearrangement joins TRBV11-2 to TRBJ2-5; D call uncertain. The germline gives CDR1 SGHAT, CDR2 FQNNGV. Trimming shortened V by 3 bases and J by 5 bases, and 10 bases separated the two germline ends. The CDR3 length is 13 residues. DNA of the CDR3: TGTGCCAGCAGCTTGGGCATAGGGGAGACCCAGTACTTC. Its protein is CASSLGIGETQYF.